This is a list of T cell receptor beta chains from one sample in a study of metastatic and nonmetastatic thyroid tumors. TCRdb re-analyzed the PCR reads through MiXCR. This sample yields about 15,000 clones, of which around 20% are seen a single time; roughly 14% belongs to the top ten. Sequencing input: blood. All receptors come from a female donor with papillary thyroid cancer or a benign thyroid nodule (not recorded which). Some clones in this sample may be carry-over from other donors' samples. Both conserved end residues are part of each CDR3.

14 | TRBV5-6 | CASSLGSSGNTIYF
15 | TRBV20-1 | CSVPNAWGDTVELFF
13 | TRBV6-1 | CASSQKTVDEQFF
15 | TRBV5-1 | CASSLSPGPYNEQFF
15 | TRBV19 | CASSAGTESAYEQYF
12 | TRBV10-2 | CASRTDSYGYTF
15 | TRBV4-2 | CASSQGIPPADTQYF
13 | TRBV4-2 | CASSQGSGPPLHF
13 | TRBV7-2 | CASSSGSGGGYTF
14 | TRBV20-1 | CSARAGASDQPQHF
16 | TRBV5-4 | CASSLDPSRSTDTQYF
17 | TRBV6-6 | CANSFGSGRETHNEQFF
14 | TRBV20-1 | CSASGPDINQPQHF
14 | TRBV6-2/TRBV6-3 | CASSLQGGPYGYTF
15 | TRBV4-1 | CASSRNSGQIYGYTF
14 | TRBV6-1 | CASSVRDRGGGYTF
14 | TRBV19 | CASSINQGDNEQFF
14 | TRBV2 | CASTGQGAWETQYF
17 | TRBV9 | CASSVEAVGTGPDTQYF
15 | TRBV12-3/TRBV12-4 | CVSILAGRSYNEQFF
19 | TRBV11-3 | CASSPPLAGWGRGGETQYF
17 | TRBV2 | CASRGGLEGKGTDTQYF
14 | TRBV19 | CASSTGQEIDEQYF
16 | TRBV19 | CASSMTGTSGVYEQYF
16 | TRBV19 | CASSDTQGRRNQPQHF
14 | TRBV20-1 | CSARVRGYYTEAFF
13 | TRBV4-1 | CASSQDGGKPQHF
17 | TRBV4-3 | CASSQGAGLAEGDTQYF
14 | TRBV19 | CASSHNRERNEQYF
13 | TRBV29-1 | CSVGGTGDHEQYF
16 | TRBV24-1 | CATSDLTGGSAGELFF
14 | TRBV10-2 | CASRRQTNTGELFF
13 | TRBV19 | CASSADLRYEQYF
15 | TRBV5-1 | CASSLFSGDTGELFF
17 | TRBV6-1 | CASSEASHRGRHEKLFF
17 | TRBV6-1 | CASSSLNSQGGSYEQYF
19 | TRBV4-3 | CASSQDAGLSGPSTDTQYF
13 | TRBV6-2/TRBV6-3 | CASMALGDRGLVF
15 | TRBV7-3 | CASSLGEPNTGELFF
14 | TRBV10-1 | CASSDTPNTDTQYF
10 | TRBV29-1 | CSVAYGELFF
16 | TRBV3-1 | CASSQDVTSGSYEQYF
15 | TRBV6-5 | CASSSGTGGADTQYF
13 | TRBV28 | CASSEPPTDTQYF
14 | TRBV6-1 | CASSRGRVNGELFF
15 | TRBV20-1 | CSGGVAGAAYNEQFF
18 | TRBV6-2/TRBV6-3 | CASSSMTSGSCNYNEQFF
16 | TRBV20-1 | CSARALEGEYLYEQYF
18 | TRBV4-2 | CASYNLIAGGPNTGELFF
13 | TRBV20-1 | CSASGFRRENKYF
15 | TRBV6-1 | CASSILAGGYNEQFF
15 | TRBV6-1 | CASSLTGLERETQYF
14 | TRBV5-4 | CASSFLSAQETQYF